One sample yielded the 22 T cell receptor beta chains listed below, sequenced in a study of glioma-infiltrating T cells. Amplification of TCR alpha and beta CDR3 regions from RNA used iRepertoire nested multiplex PCR. TCRdb reanalysed the multiplex PCR reads using MiXCR and keeps one entry per CDR3 protein. The sample carries about 410,000 distinct CDR3 sequences, about two fifths recorded once. The material sequenced was glioma tissue, nonneoplastic brain tissue, or PBMCs (not recorded which). Every receptor here comes from a human donor with low-grade glioma or glioblastoma, undergoing nonglioma brain surgery, or in good health (not recorded which).

This clonotype occurred many times. The V call is TRBV15, the J call TRBJ1-2; D is uncertain. Trimming removed 0 bases at V and 4 bases at J, with 9 bases between. From germline, CDR1 is LNHNV and CDR2 YYDKDF (reference sequence). This CDR3 region has 14 residues. The CDR3 DNA is TGTGCCACCAGCAGAGATTCGACGGCCTATGGCTACACCTTC. Translation gives CATSRDSTAYGYTF.

V gene TRBV13 combines with J gene TRBJ2-1; the match to TRBD2 covers 8 bases. V lost 5 bases to trimming and J lost 4 bases; unmatched junction nucleotides: 7. This CDR3 is 15 amino acids long. CDR1 PRHDT and CDR2 FYEKMQ come from the germline V gene (reference sequence). CDR3 loop: CASSPGTRTYNEQFF. The DNA of the CDR3 is TGTGCCAGCAGCCCAGGGACTAGAACATACAATGAGCAGTTCTTC.

The rearrangement links TRBV12-3 or TRBV12-4 to TRBJ1-1; a weak D match, TRBD1 (5 bases). V was shortened by 5 bases and J by 0 bases, with 10 bases between the two germline ends. This CDR3 spans 14 amino acids. CDR3 loop: CASSTRQLNTEAFF. The CDR3 DNA reads TGTGCCAGCAGTACAAGACAGTTGAACACTGAAGCTTTCTTT.

The rearrangement joins TRBV7-2 to TRBJ2-5; 8 bases are shared with TRBD2. The CDR3 covers 15 residues. CDR1 is SGHTA and CDR2 is FQGNSA in the germline V gene. Unmatched junction bases numbered 5, after V lost 1 base and J lost 4 bases. The CDR3 is CASSLVGTSRETQYF. As DNA, the CDR3 is TGTGCCAGCAGCTTAGTCGGGACTAGTAGAGAGACCCAGTACTTC.

Comment on this clonotype: A read error is possible here, since a much larger clone lies one base away. The gene calls are TRBV28 and TRBJ2-7, with D unresolved. Looked up from germline, CDR1 is MDHEN and CDR2 is SYDVKM. This CDR3 region has 14 residues. Between the trimmed V and J ends, which lost 3 bases and 4 bases, there was a span of 13 bases. The DNA for the CDR3 is TGTGCCAGCAGTTTCTACAAGGGTGTGTACGAGCAGTACTTC. Amino acid sequence: CASSFYKGVYEQYF.

The chain is built from TRBV27 and TRBJ2-7, with D hard to call. The V and J ends lost 4 bases and 5 bases respectively, with 12 bases between them. This CDR3 is 13 amino acids long. The V gene's germline CDR1 is MNHEY and CDR2 SMNVEV (reference sequence). In nucleotides, the CDR3 is TGTGCCAGCAGTTCCGGACCCACCAACGAGCAGTACTTC. This translates into CASSSGPTNEQYF.

This clonotype was picked up many times. The chain combines TRBV7-2 with TRBJ2-1; the match to TRBD2 covers 8 bases. Germline V gives CDR1 SGHTA, CDR2 FQGNSA. CDR3 size: 17 residues. Germline trimming cut 1 base from V and 4 bases from J; bases unmatched to any gene: 9. The CDR3 is CASSLEGTSGLYNEQFF. DNA for the CDR3: TGTGCCAGCAGCTTAGAAGGAACTAGCGGCTTATACAATGAGCAGTTCTTC.

Many counts were recorded for this clonotype. This chain uses TRBV27 with TRBJ2-7; 10 bases align to TRBD2. J was trimmed by 3 bases and V by 4 bases; bases with no gene match: 12. This CDR3 has 17 residues. Germline CDR1 is MNHEY and CDR2 is SMNVEV (reference sequence). CDR3 region: CASSSLSFSGRSYEQYF. The CDR3 coding sequence is TGTGCCAGCAGTTCCCTCTCCTTTAGCGGGAGGAGCTACGAGCAGTACTTC.

This clonotype was found many times. The V and J genes are TRBV7-3 and TRBJ2-6; D gene uncertain. The germline V gene has CDR1 SGHTA and CDR2 FQGTGA. V lost 6 bases and J 0 bases, leaving 3 bases between the germline ends. The CDR3 extends over 13 amino acids. The CDR3 protein is CASRPSGANVLTF. The CDR3 DNA follows: TGTGCCAGCAGGCCCTCTGGGGCCAACGTCCTGACTTTC.

The V and J genes are TRBV7-2 and TRBJ2-7; a weak D match, TRBD1 (6 bases). The CDR3 sequence is 11 residues long. V gave up 5 bases and J gave up 7 bases, with 9 bases separating them. Germline loops: CDR1 SGHTA, CDR2 FQGNSA. The CDR3 region has the DNA TGTGCCAGCAGCAGACAGGCGGAGCAGTACTTC. Translation gives CASSRQAEQYF. Complete variable domain (other parts from reference TRBV7-2 and TRBJ2-7): GAGVSQSPSNKVTEKGKDVELRCDPISGHTALYWYRQSLGQGLEFLIYFQGNSAPDKSGLPSDRFSAERTGGSVSTLTIQRTQQEDSAVYLCASSRQAEQYFGPGTRLTVT.

This CDR3 reads CASSATAASQETQYF. The CDR3 DNA sequence: TGTGCCAGCAGCGCGACAGCAGCCTCACAAGAGACCCAGTACTTC. The chain has TRBV5-4 and TRBJ2-1; D is perhaps TRBD1 (5 bases). The J call may be faulty, since TRBJ2-5 better matches the DNA end. This CDR3 region has 15 residues. Germline V gives CDR1 SGHNT, CDR2 YYREEE (reference sequence).

Points on this clonotype: Since a much larger clone is just one base distant, this may be a read error. V gene TRBV28 combines with J gene TRBJ2-1; D may be TRBD1 or TRBD2 (5 bases each). The germline V gene has CDR1 MDHEN and CDR2 SYDVKM. The CDR3 is 13 residues long. CDR3 loop: CATWDPDRNEKFF. CDR3 coding DNA: TGTGCCACCTGGGACCCGGATAGAAATGAGAAGTTCTTC. Looking up the rest from reference TRBV28 and TRBJ2-1 gives the full variable domain: DVKVTQSSRYLVKRTGEKVFLECVQDMDHENMFWYRQDPGLGLRLIYFSYDVKMKEKGDIPEGYSVSREKKERFSLILESASTNQTSMYLCATWDPDRNEKFFGPGTRLTVL.

This clonotype was seen more than once but under ten times. This chain connects TRBV6-5 to TRBJ2-5, with D perhaps TRBD2 (5 bases). Trimming took off 2 bases at V and 5 bases at J, with 18 bases between the two ends. Per germline, CDR1 MNHEY and CDR2 SVGAGI. There are 16 residues in the CDR3. The CDR3 DNA reads as TGTGCCAGCAGTTACAAGGAGGCGTTAAACGGGGAGACCCAGTACTTC. Translated, it gives CASSYKEALNGETQYF.

This chain uses TRBV6-2 or TRBV6-3 with TRBJ2-4; TRBD2 agrees at 15 bases. V lost 5 bases to trimming and J lost 1 base; unmatched junction nucleotides: 3. There are 17 residues in the CDR3. The germline V gene has CDR1 MNHEY and CDR2 SVGEGT. CDR3 in amino acids: CASSTGTSGRAKNIQYF. The CDR3 DNA reads as TGTGCCAGCAGTACAGGGACTAGCGGGAGGGCCAAAAACATTCAGTACTTC.

The chain combines TRBV29-1 with TRBJ2-2, with a weak D call TRBD1 (6 bases). Trimming took off 2 bases at V and 1 base at J, with 8 bases between the two ends. Germline-derived CDR1 and CDR2 are SQVTM and ANQGSEA. The length of the CDR3 is 14 residues. The CDR3 region is CSVEPGQNTGELFF. The CDR3 nucleotides are TGCAGCGTTGAACCGGGACAGAACACCGGGGAGCTGTTTTTT.

Regarding this clonotype: A junction boundary mismatches the germline segment, possibly from a read error. The chain has TRBV28 and TRBJ1-5; maybe TRBD1 (6 bases). The CDR3 consists of 15 residues. Germline-derived CDR1 and CDR2 are MDHEN and SYDVKM. The CDR3 DNA is TGTGCCGGCAGTTCCTCTTCAGGGGGCAATCAGCCCCAGCATTTT. Translating gives CAGSSSSGGNQPQHF.

This sequence joins TRBV3-1 and TRBJ1-5, with a weak D call TRBD1 (5 bases). Per the germline V gene, CDR1 is LGHDT and CDR2 is YNNKEL (reference sequence). The V and J ends lost 5 bases and 3 bases respectively, with 8 bases between them. The CDR3 consists of 13 residues. The CDR3 sequence: CASSGAFNQPQHF. CDR3 coding DNA: TGTGCCAGCAGCGGGGCCTTCAATCAGCCCCAGCATTTT.

This chain links TRBV3-1 with TRBJ1-1, with TRBD1 identical over 7 bases. This CDR3 region has 14 residues. Germline assignment: CDR1 LGHDT and CDR2 YNNKEL (reference sequence). The CDR3 protein is CASDGTESGTEAFF. As DNA, the CDR3 is TGTGCTAGTGATGGGACAGAGAGTGGGACTGAAGCTTTCTTT.

This clonotype appeared many times. One end of the junction does not line up with germline, which may come from a read error. This rearrangement joins TRBV11-2 to TRBJ2-1; TRBD2 matches 12 bases. Looked up from germline, CDR1 is SGHAT and CDR2 is FQNNGV. The CDR3 has 15 amino acids. The CDR3 is CASSPSSGRANEQFF. CDR3 coding DNA: TGCGCCAGCAGCCCTTCTAGCGGGAGGGCGAATGAGCAGTTCTTC.

This clonotype was detected a few times. The chain uses TRBV28 and TRBJ2-7, with no clear D. The CDR3 runs 12 residues. CDR1 is MDHEN, CDR2 SYDVKM, per germline. Trimming left V 7 bases short and J 2 bases short, with 9 bases between. The CDR3 DNA follows: TGTGCCAGCACCACGGTTCCCTACGAGCAGTACTTC. Translated, it gives CASTTVPYEQYF.

This clonotype was seen more than once but under ten times. The rearrangement links TRBV20-1 to TRBJ2-3; a weak D match, TRBD1 (6 bases). Trimming left V 4 bases short and J 2 bases short, with 13 bases between. Looked up from germline, CDR1 is DFQATT and CDR2 is SNEGSKA (reference sequence). The CDR3 has 14 residues. DNA of the CDR3: TGCAGTGCTACCACAGGGTGGGTCACAGATACGCAGTATTTT. It encodes CSATTGWVTDTQYF.

The gene calls are TRBV28 and TRBJ1-1, with 7 nucleotides matching TRBD1. V gave up 6 bases and J gave up 5 bases; unmatched junction bases: 9. The CDR3 spans 14 residues. Looked up from germline, CDR1 is MDHEN and CDR2 is SYDVKM. The CDR3 reads CASRSRQGWTEAFF. In nucleotides, the CDR3 is TGTGCCAGCAGATCCAGACAGGGTTGGACTGAAGCTTTCTTT.